These 21 T cell receptor beta chains came from one sample sequenced in a study of identical twins. TCRdb fed the 5' RACE reads into MiXCR, producing one record per CDR3 protein. The top ten hold roughly 0.97% of the sample, which has roughly 700,000 distinct CDR3 sequences, 8.6% seen once. These data were also reused for a study on yellow fever vaccine responses in identical twins.

Material for sequencing was PBMCs. The receptor set was obtained from a woman aged 18-35 years in good health.

Ten or more counts support this clonotype. The chain uses TRBV5-1 and TRBJ1-1, with 10 bases fitting TRBD1. CDR1 and CDR2 (germline): SGHRS, YFSETQ. V was pared by 4 bases and J by 5 bases, with 8 bases of the junction left unmatched. This CDR3 region has 15 residues. The CDR3 here is CASSRDRGVITEAFF. Written as DNA, the CDR3 is TGCGCCAGCAGCCGGGACAGGGGAGTAATTACTGAAGCTTTCTTT.

Written as DNA, the CDR3 is TGCAGCGTTGAAGAGAGCCTAGCGGGGAACACAGATACGCAGTATTTT. It translates to CSVEESLAGNTDTQYF. The rearrangement links TRBV29-1 to TRBJ2-3; TRBD2 aligns across 9 bases. V lost 0 bases to trimming and J lost 2 bases; unmatched junction nucleotides: 6. This CDR3 spans 16 amino acids. Germline loops: CDR1 SQVTM, CDR2 ANQGSEA.

This clonotype has at least ten counts. This chain uses TRBV5-1 with TRBJ2-2; TRBD1 matches 7 bases. The CDR3 extends over 15 amino acids. Losses at the gene ends were 4 bases for V and 1 base for J; bases not matched to a gene: 4. Germline assignment: CDR1 SGHRS and CDR2 YFSETQ. The CDR3 DNA reads TGCGCCAGCAGCCGACAGGGCCTGAACACCGGGGAGCTGTTTTTT. It encodes CASSRQGLNTGELFF.

This clonotype was detected ten times or more. V and J are TRBV5-1 and TRBJ1-1; D uncertain. Germline V CDR1 and CDR2: SGHRS, YFSETQ. The CDR3 length is 15 residues. V lost 6 bases and J lost 0, with 15 bases in between. CDR3 sequence (DNA): TGCGCCAGCACCGCTGGTACGGGCATGAACACTGAAGCTTTCTTT. Its protein is CASTAGTGMNTEAFF.

Many counts were recorded for this clonotype. V and J are TRBV5-1 and TRBJ2-7; 9 bases are shared with TRBD2. The germline V gene has CDR1 SGHRS and CDR2 YFSETQ. CDR3 length: 14 residues. Unmatched junction bases numbered 8, after V lost 4 bases and J lost 6 bases. The DNA of the CDR3 is TGCGCCAGCAGCCCTGGGCTAGCGGGAAGCGAGCAGTACTTC. Its protein product is CASSPGLAGSEQYF.

This chain connects TRBV2 to TRBJ2-5; 7 nucleotides agree with TRBD2. Germline loops: CDR1 SNHLY, CDR2 FYNNEI. The CDR3 length is 18 residues. V lost 11 bases to trimming and J lost 4 bases; unmatched junction nucleotides: 25. The CDR3 DNA reads TGTGCCTTCAGCCTCCGGGGAAGTCTAAGCGGGGCCGGAGAGACCCAGTACTTC. Translation gives CAFSLRGSLSGAGETQYF.

The CDR3 DNA reads as TGTGCCAGCTCCGATAGCAATCAGCCCCAGCATTTT. Residues: CASSDSNQPQHF. The chain uses TRBV6-2 or TRBV6-3 and TRBJ1-5; D ambiguous. CDR1 is MNHEY and CDR2 is SVGEGT in the germline V gene. Trimming stripped 8 bases from V and 0 bases from J, with 5 bases between. The CDR3 spans 12 residues.

This clonotype was recorded at least ten times. This sequence joins TRBV4-1 and TRBJ2-1; D unclear. Trimming took off 2 bases at V and 4 bases at J, with 24 bases between the two ends. Germline loops: CDR1 MGHRA, CDR2 YSYEKL. The CDR3 consists of 19 residues. The CDR3 coding sequence is TGCGCCAGCAGCCAAAGAGTTGGCGCATCCGGATACACTTACAATGAGCAGTTCTTC. This codes for CASSQRVGASGYTYNEQFF.

This clonotype was counted many times. The V call is TRBV12-3 or TRBV12-4, the J call TRBJ2-1; 7 bases are a match to TRBD2. The trim removed 6 bases at V and 14 bases at J, leaving 13 bases unmatched. CDR3 size: 13 residues. This CDR3 is CASSPPYAGVKFF. DNA for the CDR3: TGTGCCAGCAGCCCACCTTATGCGGGGGTCAAGTTCTTC.

This clonotype was seen more than once but under ten times. V usage is TRBV6-1 and J usage is TRBJ2-1; possible D gene TRBD1, 6 bases. The CDR3 spans 18 residues. Germline CDR1 and CDR2: MNHNS and SASEGT. Between the trimmed V and J ends, which lost 6 bases and 4 bases, there was a span of 25 bases. Here the CDR3 DNA reads TGTGCCAGCAGCCTCACCTCAGGGGTCCCTATACCTTACAATGAGCAGTTCTTC. Protein: CASSLTSGVPIPYNEQFF.

The chain employs TRBV4-3 and TRBJ2-3, with TRBD1 as a possible D gene (5 bases). Between the trimmed V and J ends, which lost 0 bases and 4 bases, there was a span of 14 bases. The CDR3 is 16 residues long. Germline V gene sequence: CDR1 LGHNA, CDR2 YSLEER. CDR3 in DNA: TGCGCCAGCAGCCAAGATTTCGGCCAGGGTCCAGATACGCAGTATTTT. Translating it yields CASSQDFGQGPDTQYF.

This clonotype was observed many times. The V call is TRBV10-3, the J call TRBJ2-1, with 13 nucleotides matching TRBD2. The germline V gene has CDR1 ENHRY and CDR2 SYGVKD. The junction had 15 bases not matched to a gene; V was cut back by 8 bases and J by 14 bases. The CDR3 covers 15 residues. The CDR3 loop is CAIYPGLAGVREKFF. CDR3 DNA: TGTGCCATCTACCCTGGACTAGCGGGAGTTCGGGAAAAGTTCTTC.

The chain carries TRBV12-3 or TRBV12-4 and TRBJ2-1; 10 nucleotides match TRBD2. This CDR3 spans 15 amino acids. Germline trimming cut 5 bases from V and 8 bases from J; bases unmatched to any gene: 9. The CDR3 DNA reads TGTGCCAGCAGTCCTCCAGCGGGGGGGCGCGATGAGCAGTTCTTC. Encoded protein: CASSPPAGGRDEQFF.

The V and J genes are TRBV30 and TRBJ2-2; 7 positions agree with TRBD1. This CDR3 contains 14 residues. After removal of 3 bases from V and 0 bases from J, the junction contained 1 base not matched to a gene. The germline V gene encodes CDR1 GTSNPN and CDR2 SVGIG (reference sequence). Written as DNA, the CDR3 is TGTGCCTGGAGGGGACAGTCGAACACCGGGGAGCTGTTTTTT. It yields the protein CAWRGQSNTGELFF.

This clonotype was seen many times. The chain employs TRBV12-3 or TRBV12-4 and TRBJ2-1; 8 bases match TRBD2. CDR3 size: 17 residues. V lost 6 bases to trimming and J lost 7 bases; unmatched junction nucleotides: 17. The chain's CDR3 is CASRPRGTGGPLNEQFF. The CDR3 nucleotides are TGTGCCAGCAGGCCCAGGGGTACGGGAGGGCCCCTAAATGAGCAGTTCTTC.

There are a few counts of this clonotype. The chain has TRBV7-2 and TRBJ2-7; D remains ambiguous. Per germline, CDR1 SGHTA and CDR2 FQGNSA. Deletions cut 1 base from V and 2 bases from J, with 12 bases between. The CDR3 loop spans 15 amino acids. The CDR3 here is CASSLEGLVTYEQYF. The CDR3, as DNA: TGTGCCAGCAGCTTAGAAGGATTAGTTACCTACGAGCAGTACTTC.

This clonotype has more than one count but fewer than ten. The chain couples TRBV5-4 to TRBJ2-7; TRBD1 aligns across 7 bases. The CDR3 covers 14 residues. Germline CDR1 reads SGHNT; CDR2 reads YYREEE (reference sequence). J gave up 3 bases and V 1 base, and 4 bases lay outside the gene matches. The CDR3 loop reads CASSLTGDRYEQYF. The CDR3 coding sequence is TGTGCCAGCAGCTTGACAGGGGACCGCTACGAGCAGTACTTC.

The DNA for the CDR3 is TGTGCCAGCAGTTTAGGTGGGGCTGAAAAACTGTTTTTT. Residues: CASSLGGAEKLFF. This rearrangement joins TRBV12-3 or TRBV12-4 to TRBJ1-4, with a possible D match to TRBD1 (5 bases). The CDR3 sequence is 13 residues long. V lost 1 base and J 7 bases, leaving 7 bases between the germline ends.

In its sample, this clonotype was seen a few times. The chain carries TRBV3-1 and TRBJ2-7; 9 bases fit TRBD2. Per germline, CDR1 LGHDT and CDR2 YNNKEL (reference sequence). The CDR3 spans 15 residues. The trim removed 4 bases at V and 2 bases at J, leaving 6 bases unmatched. DNA of the CDR3: TGTGCCAGCAGCCGTTCTAGCGGGGCCCCCTACGAGCAGTACTTC. Amino acid sequence: CASSRSSGAPYEQYF.

This clonotype was observed at least ten times. The chain links TRBV29-1 to TRBJ2-2; weak D call: TRBD1 (5 bases). The CDR3 runs 14 residues. Germline CDR1 is SQVTM and CDR2 is ANQGSEA. With 5 bases removed from V and 2 bases from J, the gap between germline ends came to 12 bases. CDR3 sequence reads: CSVSTDSNTGELFF. The DNA of the CDR3 is TGCAGCGTTTCTACCGACAGTAACACCGGGGAGCTGTTTTTT.

This chain connects TRBV2 to TRBJ2-3; D perhaps matches TRBD2 (5 bases). Germline V CDR1 and CDR2: SNHLY, FYNNEI. The CDR3 consists of 15 residues. The V gene lost 3 bases and the J gene lost 2 bases, with 12 bases spanning the gap. Here the CDR3 DNA reads TGTGCCAGCAGTGACGGGGTTGGGAACACAGATACGCAGTATTTT. Translated: CASSDGVGNTDTQYF.